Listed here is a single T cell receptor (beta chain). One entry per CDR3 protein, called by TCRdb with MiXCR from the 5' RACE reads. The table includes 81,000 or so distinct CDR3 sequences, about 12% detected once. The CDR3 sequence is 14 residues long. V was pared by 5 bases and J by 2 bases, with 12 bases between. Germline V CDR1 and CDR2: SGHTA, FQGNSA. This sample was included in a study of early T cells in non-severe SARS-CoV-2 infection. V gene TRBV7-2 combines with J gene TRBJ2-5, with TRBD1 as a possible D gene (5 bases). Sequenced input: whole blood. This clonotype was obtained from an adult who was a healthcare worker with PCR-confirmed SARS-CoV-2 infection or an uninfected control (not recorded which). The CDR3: CASSRWGPQETQYF. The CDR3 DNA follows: TGTGCCAGCAGCCGATGGGGCCCTCAAGAGACCCAGTACTTC.